The 4 T cell receptor beta chains below all came from one sample that was sequenced in a study of blood T cell repertoires in COVID-19. Profiled with immunoSEQ multiplex PCR; TCRdb holds only in-frame clones, not every one. The data show roughly 200,000 clones, with 80% to 85% seen just once and approximately 4.4% held by the top ten. Sequencing used peripheral blood. Receptors were obtained from a man over 45 with active or convalescent COVID-19.

This clone was detected only a few times. The chain joins TRBV30 to TRBJ1-5, with D perhaps matching TRBD1 (6 bases). The CDR3 is 13 residues long. CDR1 GTSNPN and CDR2 SVGIG come from the germline V gene (reference sequence). V gave up 4 bases and J gave up 3 bases, with 10 bases separating them. DNA of the CDR3: TGTGCCTGGAATGCAGGGGACAATCAGCCCCAGCATTTT. Translation: CAWNAGDNQPQHF. Full variable domain (remainder filled in from reference TRBV30 and TRBJ1-5): SQTIHQWPATLVQPVGSPLSLECTVEGTSNPNLYWYRQAAGRGLQLLFYSVGIGQISSEVPQNLSASRPQDRQFILSSKKLLLSDSGFYLCAWNAGDNQPQHFGDGTRLSIL.

This clone has a handful of counts. V and J are TRBV7-7 and TRBJ2-2, with D unclear. Germline loops: CDR1 SSHAT, CDR2 FNYEAQ (reference sequence). The V end was cut by 10 bases, the J end by 3 bases, with 6 bases between. This CDR3 region has 11 residues. CDR3 nucleotides: TGTGCCACCTACGACACCGGGGAGCTGTTTTTT. Amino acids: CATYDTGELFF.

The DNA of the CDR3 is TGTGCCAGCAGCTTAGACTGGCAAGAGACCCAGTACTTC. Translating gives CASSLDWQETQYF. The V call is TRBV7-2, the J call TRBJ2-5; no firm D call. The CDR3 spans 13 residues. V lost 1 base, J lost 2 bases, and 5 bases lay in between. Germline V gene lookup returns CDR1 SGHTA and CDR2 FQGNSA.

The gene calls are TRBV28 and TRBJ2-3; TRBD2 is a possible D gene (6 bases). CDR3 length: 14 residues. Germline CDR1 and CDR2: MDHEN and SYDVKM. V lost 6 bases, J lost 2 bases, and 12 bases lay in between. In DNA, the CDR3 is TGTGCCAGCAGCCTGGGAGGCCTCACAGATACGCAGTATTTT. It yields the protein CASSLGGLTDTQYF.